This TCR beta chain was recovered during a study of cytomegalovirus exposure and HLA in healthy donors. Study results and caveats: The dataset shows that most TCR sequences were rare, while some public TCRs occurred in many donors.

Both 60 Vbeta primers and 13 Jbeta primers went into the PCR. Authors' analysis steps: Unique TCR beta chains totaled 65 million to 95 million in a later count, with roughly 11 million of them shared. TCRdb keeps only in-frame clones here, not all; method: immunoSEQ multiplex PCR. V and J calls and clone size come straight from that table; D and trimming were deduced from the DNA. The sample yields about 130,000 clones, 79% seen once. For this clone: As yet, its antigen is unknown.

The CDR3 covers 18 residues. Germline values: CDR1 LNHDA, CDR2 SQIVND (reference sequence). Losses at the gene ends were 0 bases for V and 3 bases for J; bases not matched to a gene: 7. The sequenced sample consisted of PBMCs. V gene TRBV19 combines with J gene TRBJ1-5, with 11 bases aligning to TRBD1. The TCR was taken from a man in his forties or fifties in good health and CMV-seropositive. CDR3 nucleotides: TGTGCCAGTAGTATAGATCGGGGGGGACAGGGGGTCAATCAGCCCCAGCATTTT. As protein: CASSIDRGGQGVNQPQHF.